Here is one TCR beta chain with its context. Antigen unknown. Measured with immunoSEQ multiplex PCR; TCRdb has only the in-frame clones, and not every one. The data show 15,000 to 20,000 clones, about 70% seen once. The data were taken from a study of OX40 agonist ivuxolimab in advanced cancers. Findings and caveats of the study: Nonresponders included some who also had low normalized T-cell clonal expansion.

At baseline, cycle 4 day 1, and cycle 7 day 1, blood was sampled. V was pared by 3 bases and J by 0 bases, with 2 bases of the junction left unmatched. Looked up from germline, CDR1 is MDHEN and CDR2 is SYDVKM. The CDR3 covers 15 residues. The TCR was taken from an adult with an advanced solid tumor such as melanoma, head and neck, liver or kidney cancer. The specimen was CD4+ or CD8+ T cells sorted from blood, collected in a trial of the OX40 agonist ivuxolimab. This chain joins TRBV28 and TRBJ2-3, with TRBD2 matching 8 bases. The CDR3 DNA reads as TGTGCCAGCAGTTTTCGGGAGGGGAGCACAGATACGCAGTATTTT. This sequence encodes CASSFREGSTDTQYF.